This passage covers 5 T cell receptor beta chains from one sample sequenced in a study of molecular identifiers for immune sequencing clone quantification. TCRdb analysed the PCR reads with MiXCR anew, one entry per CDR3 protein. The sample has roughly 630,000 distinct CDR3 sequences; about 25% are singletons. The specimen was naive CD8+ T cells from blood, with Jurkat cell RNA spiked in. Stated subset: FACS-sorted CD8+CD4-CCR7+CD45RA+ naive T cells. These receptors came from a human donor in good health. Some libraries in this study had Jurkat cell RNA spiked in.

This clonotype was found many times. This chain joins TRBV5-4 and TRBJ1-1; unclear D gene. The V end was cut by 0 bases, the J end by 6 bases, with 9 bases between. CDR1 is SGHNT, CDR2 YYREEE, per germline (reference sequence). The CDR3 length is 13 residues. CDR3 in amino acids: CASSLVLGSEAFF. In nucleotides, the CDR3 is TGTGCCAGCAGCTTGGTCTTAGGGTCTGAAGCTTTCTTT.

CDR3 region: CASSYSILQGLDYEQYF. CDR3 nucleotide sequence: TGTGCCAGCAGTTACTCGATACTACAGGGGCTAGACTACGAGCAGTACTTC. The chain joins TRBV6-5 to TRBJ2-7; the match to TRBD1 covers 7 bases. CDR3 length: 17 amino acids. Germline loops: CDR1 MNHEY, CDR2 SVGAGI. The V gene end was trimmed by 0 bases and the J gene end by 3 bases; junction bases not matched to a gene: 11.

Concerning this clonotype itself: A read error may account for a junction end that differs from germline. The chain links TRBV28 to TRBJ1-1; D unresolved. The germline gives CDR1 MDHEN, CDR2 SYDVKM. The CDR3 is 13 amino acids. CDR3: CASRLMIHTEAFF. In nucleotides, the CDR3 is TGTGCCAGCAGATTGATGATTCACACTGAAGCATTCTTT.

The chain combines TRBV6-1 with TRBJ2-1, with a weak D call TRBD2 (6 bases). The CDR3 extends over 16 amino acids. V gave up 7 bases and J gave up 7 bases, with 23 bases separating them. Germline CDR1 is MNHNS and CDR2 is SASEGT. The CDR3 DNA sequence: TGTGCCAGCACCAACCTCGTGGGAGGATCGGGTAATGAGCAGTTCTTC. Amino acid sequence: CASTNLVGGSGNEQFF.

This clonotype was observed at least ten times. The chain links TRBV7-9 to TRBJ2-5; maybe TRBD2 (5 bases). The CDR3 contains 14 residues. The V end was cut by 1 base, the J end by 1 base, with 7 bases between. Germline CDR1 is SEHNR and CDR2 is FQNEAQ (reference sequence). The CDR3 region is CASSLGLAQETQYF. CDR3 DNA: TGTGCCAGCAGCTTAGGTCTAGCCCAAGAGACCCAGTACTTC.